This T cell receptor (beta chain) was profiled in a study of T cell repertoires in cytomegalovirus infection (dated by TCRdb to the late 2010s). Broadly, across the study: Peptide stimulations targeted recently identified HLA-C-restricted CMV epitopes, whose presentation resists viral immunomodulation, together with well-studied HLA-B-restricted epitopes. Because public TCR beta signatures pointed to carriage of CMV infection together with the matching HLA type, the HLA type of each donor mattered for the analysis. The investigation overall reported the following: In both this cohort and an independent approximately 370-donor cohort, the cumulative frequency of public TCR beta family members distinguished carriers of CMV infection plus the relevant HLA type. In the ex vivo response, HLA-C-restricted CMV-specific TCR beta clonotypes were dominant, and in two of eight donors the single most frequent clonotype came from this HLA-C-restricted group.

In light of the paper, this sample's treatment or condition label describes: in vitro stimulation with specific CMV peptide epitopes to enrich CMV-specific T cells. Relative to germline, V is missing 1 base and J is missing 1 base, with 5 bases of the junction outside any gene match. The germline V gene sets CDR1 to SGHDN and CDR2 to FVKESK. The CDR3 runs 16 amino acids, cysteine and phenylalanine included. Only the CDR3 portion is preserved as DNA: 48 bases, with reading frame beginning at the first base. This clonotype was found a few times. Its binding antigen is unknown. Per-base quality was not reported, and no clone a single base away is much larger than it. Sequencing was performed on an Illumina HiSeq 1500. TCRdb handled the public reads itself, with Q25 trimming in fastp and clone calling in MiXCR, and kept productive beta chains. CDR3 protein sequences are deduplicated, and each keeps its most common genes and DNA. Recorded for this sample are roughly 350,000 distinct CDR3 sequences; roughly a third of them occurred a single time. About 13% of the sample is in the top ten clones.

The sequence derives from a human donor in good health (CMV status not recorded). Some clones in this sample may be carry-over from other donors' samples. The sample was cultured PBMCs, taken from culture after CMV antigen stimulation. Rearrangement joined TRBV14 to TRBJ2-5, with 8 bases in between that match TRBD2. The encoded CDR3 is CASSQGGLGLQETQYF. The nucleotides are TGTGCCAGCAGCCAAGGGGGACTAGGCCTCCAAGAGACCCAGTACTTC.